This T cell receptor beta chain was identified in a study of B cell selection in AIRE deficiency (dated by TCRdb to about 2019). About the study as a whole: Researchers compared the TCRbeta repertoires of sorted blood CD4+ conventional T cells and regulatory T cells from AIRE-deficient patients with the corresponding repertoires from healthy controls. The TCR-sequenced cohort comprised about 5 AIRE-deficient APECED patients and about 5 healthy control donors.

Including the terminal cysteine and phenylalanine, the CDR3 comprises 15 residues. Only the CDR3 DNA stays, 45 bases, in frame from base 1. From a lookup of the germline V gene, CDR1 and CDR2 are ENHRY and SYGVKD. V is cut by 6 bases and J by 1 base, and the space between the germline ends is 14 bases. Here is what the overall study found, with its caveats: Tconv and Treg cells from AIRE-deficient patients showed TCRBV gene usage, CDR3 length and TCR diversity similar to those of healthy donors. Sequencing covered only TCRbeta chains, and 36.6% of shared healthy-donor Treg sequences were also present in healthy Tconv, possibly due to differing TCRalpha chains. Roughly 31% of the Treg TCRbeta sequences shared among healthy donors were detected in patient Tconv cells, suggesting that Treg-biased clones are diverted into the Tconv compartment. Among under 4,500 shared Treg TCRbeta sequences, over 30% were found to be shared only among healthy donors and approximately 9.3% only among patients, suggesting that Treg selection is less efficient in the absence of AIRE. Shared Treg sequences had shorter CDR3s, which reflects a bias toward rearrangements containing few non-templated nucleotide insertions.

As for this clone: The specificity of this receptor is unknown. Per-nucleotide qualities are absent, and no much larger clonotype sits a single base away.

CD4+CD127+ cells were sorted as the conventional CD4 T cell population. Control samples were obtained from healthy donors who were not related to the patients. A FACSAria flow cytometer was used to sort the Tconv and Treg cells intended for TCRbeta sequencing. Sorted cells were collected into 5-ml round-bottom polystyrene tubes, and dry cell pellets were frozen at -80°C before sequencing. TCRbeta chain sequencing was performed with the immunoSEQ platform. The paper's data handling went like this. When conventional T cell repertoires were pooled, 90,000 to 110,000 distinct in-frame TCRbeta sequences were obtained from patients and 13.4x10^4 from healthy donors. Public Treg TCRbeta sequences were defined as those shared by two or more individuals and were then searched for in Tconv repertoires. Group differences were tested with Mann-Whitney U tests and Bonferroni-Dunn correction in GraphPad Prism 7.03. Entries here come from immuneACCESS through TCRdb and include only in-frame sequences with V and J called. Some clones fail to appear in such tables; in the studies checked, an unresolved V gene covers under half of the shortfall, and the cause of the remainder is unknown. V, J and clone size were drawn from that table, and D and trimming were deduced from the DNA. Here the sample has about 24,000 clones; about 95% occur a single time. The ten largest clones take up 0.15% to 0.2% of the sample.

Sequencing used CD4+CD127+ conventional T cells sorted from PBMCs. This TCR was recovered from a human donor in good health. Recombination linked TRBV10-3 to TRBJ2-3; a weak D assignment points to TRBD1 (6 bases agree). In nucleotides, the sequence is TGTGCCATCAGGCTACAGGGTTTGGGCACAGATACGCAGTATTTT. Its protein product is CAIRLQGLGTDTQYF.